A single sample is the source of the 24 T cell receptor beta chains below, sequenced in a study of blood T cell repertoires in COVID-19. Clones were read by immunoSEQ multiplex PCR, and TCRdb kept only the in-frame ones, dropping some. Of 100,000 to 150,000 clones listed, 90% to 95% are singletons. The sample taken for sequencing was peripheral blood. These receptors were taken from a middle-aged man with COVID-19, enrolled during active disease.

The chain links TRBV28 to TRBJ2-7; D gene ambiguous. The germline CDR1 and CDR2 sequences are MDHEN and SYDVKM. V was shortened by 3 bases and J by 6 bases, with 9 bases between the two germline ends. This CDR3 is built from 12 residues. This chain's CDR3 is CASSLARSEQYF. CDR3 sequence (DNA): TGTGCCAGCAGTTTGGCCAGGTCCGAGCAGTACTTC.

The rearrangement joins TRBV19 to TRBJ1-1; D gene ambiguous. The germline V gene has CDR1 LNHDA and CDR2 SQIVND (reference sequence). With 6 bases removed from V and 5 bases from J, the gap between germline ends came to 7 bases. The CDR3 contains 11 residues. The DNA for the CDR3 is TGTGCCAGTAGCCTCTATACTGAAGCTTTCTTT. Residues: CASSLYTEAFF.

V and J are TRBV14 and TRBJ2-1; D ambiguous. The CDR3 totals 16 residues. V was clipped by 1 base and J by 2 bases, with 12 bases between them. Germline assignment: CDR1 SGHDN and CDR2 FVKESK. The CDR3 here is CASSQVLLEPYNEQFF. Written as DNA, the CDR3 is TGTGCCAGCAGCCAAGTTCTGCTAGAACCCTACAATGAGCAGTTCTTC.

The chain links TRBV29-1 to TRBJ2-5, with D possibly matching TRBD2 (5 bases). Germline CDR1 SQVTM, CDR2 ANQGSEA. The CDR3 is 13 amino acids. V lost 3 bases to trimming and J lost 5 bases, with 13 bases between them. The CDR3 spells CSVEPASGETQYF. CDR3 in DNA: TGCAGCGTTGAGCCGGCTTCGGGGGAGACCCAGTACTTC. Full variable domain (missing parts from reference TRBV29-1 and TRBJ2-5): SAVISQKPSRDICQRGTSLTIQCQVDSQVTMMFWYRQQPGQSLTLIATANQGSEATYESGFVIDKFPISRPNLTFSTLTVSNMSPEDSSIYLCSVEPASGETQYFGPGTRLLVL.

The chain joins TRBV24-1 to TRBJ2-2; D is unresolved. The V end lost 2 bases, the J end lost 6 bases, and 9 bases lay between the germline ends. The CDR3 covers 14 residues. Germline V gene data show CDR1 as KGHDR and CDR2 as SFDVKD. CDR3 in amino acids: CATSDSFRAGELFF. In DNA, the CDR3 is TGTGCCACCAGTGATTCCTTTAGAGCCGGGGAGCTGTTTTTT.

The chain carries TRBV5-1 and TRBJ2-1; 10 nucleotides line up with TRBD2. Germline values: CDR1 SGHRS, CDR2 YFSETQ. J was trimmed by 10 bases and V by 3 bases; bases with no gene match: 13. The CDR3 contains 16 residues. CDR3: CASSSSTGTSVGEQFF. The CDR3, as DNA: TGCGCCAGCAGCTCGTCAACAGGGACTAGCGTGGGGGAGCAGTTCTTC.

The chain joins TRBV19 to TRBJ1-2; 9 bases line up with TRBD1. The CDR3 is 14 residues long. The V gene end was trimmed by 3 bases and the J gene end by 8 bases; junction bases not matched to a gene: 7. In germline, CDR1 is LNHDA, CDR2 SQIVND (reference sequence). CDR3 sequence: CASSIGTGSRGYTF. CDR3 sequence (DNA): TGTGCCAGTAGTATCGGGACAGGGTCGAGAGGCTACACCTTC.

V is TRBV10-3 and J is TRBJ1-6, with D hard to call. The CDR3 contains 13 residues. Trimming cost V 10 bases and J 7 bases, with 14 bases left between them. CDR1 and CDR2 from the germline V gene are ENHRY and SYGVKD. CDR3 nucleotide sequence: TGTGCCACCGGGGAAGGGCTGAATTCACCCCTCCACTTT. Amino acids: CATGEGLNSPLHF.

Here the CDR3 DNA reads TGTGCCAGCAGCGTAGATGGCTCCCAAGAGACCCAGTACTTC. Its translation is CASSVDGSQETQYF. The V gene is TRBV9, the J gene TRBJ2-5; D unclear. V was pared by 0 bases and J by 1 base, with 7 bases between. The CDR3 is 14 residues long. From germline, CDR1 is SGDLS and CDR2 YYNGEE.

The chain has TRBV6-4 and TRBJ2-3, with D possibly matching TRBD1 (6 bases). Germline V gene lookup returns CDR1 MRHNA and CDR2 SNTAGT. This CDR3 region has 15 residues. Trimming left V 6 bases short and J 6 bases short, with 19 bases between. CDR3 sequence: CASSEGGNGFDTQYF. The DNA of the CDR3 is TGTGCCAGCAGCGAAGGGGGTAATGGGTTTGATACGCAGTATTTT.

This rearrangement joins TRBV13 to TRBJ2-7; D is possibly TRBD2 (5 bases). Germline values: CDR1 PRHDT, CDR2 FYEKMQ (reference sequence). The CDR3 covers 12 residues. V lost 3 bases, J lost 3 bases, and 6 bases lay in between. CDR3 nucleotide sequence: TGTGCCAGCAGCTTCCGGGGCTACGAGCAGTACGTC. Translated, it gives CASSFRGYEQYV.

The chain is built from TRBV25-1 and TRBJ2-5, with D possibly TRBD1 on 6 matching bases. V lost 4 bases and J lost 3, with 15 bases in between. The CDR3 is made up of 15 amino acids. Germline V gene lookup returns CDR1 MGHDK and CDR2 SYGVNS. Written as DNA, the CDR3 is TGTGCCAGCAGTGTAGTTGGGGCAGGGGAAGAGACCCAGTACTTC. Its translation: CASSVVGAGEETQYF.

Here the CDR3 reads CASSLPQGDYGYTF. In DNA, the CDR3 is TGCGCCAGCAGCTTGCCTCAGGGGGACTATGGCTACACCTTC. This chain links TRBV5-1 with TRBJ1-2, with 7 bases that match TRBD1. The CDR3 spans 14 residues. J was trimmed by 3 bases and V by 1 base; bases with no gene match: 3. CDR1 and CDR2 from the germline V gene are SGHRS and YFSETQ.

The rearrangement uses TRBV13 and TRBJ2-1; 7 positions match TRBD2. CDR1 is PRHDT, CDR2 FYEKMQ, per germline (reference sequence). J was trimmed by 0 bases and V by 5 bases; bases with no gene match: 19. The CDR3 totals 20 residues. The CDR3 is CASSRYLRASGRSSYNEQFF. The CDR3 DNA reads TGTGCCAGCAGCCGTTACCTTAGGGCTAGCGGTAGGAGCTCCTACAATGAGCAGTTCTTC.

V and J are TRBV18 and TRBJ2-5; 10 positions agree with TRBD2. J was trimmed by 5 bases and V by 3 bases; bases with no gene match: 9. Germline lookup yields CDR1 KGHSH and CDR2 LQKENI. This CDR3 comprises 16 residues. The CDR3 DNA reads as TGTGCCAGCTCACCTCAGACTAGCGGGTTTTCGGAGACCCAGTACTTC. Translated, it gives CASSPQTSGFSETQYF.

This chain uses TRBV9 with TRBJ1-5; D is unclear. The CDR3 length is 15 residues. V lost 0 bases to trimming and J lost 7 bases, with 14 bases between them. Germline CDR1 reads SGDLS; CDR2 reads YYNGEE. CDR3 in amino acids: CASSVDGQVGQPQHF. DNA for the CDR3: TGTGCCAGCAGCGTAGATGGGCAGGTAGGACAGCCCCAGCATTTT.

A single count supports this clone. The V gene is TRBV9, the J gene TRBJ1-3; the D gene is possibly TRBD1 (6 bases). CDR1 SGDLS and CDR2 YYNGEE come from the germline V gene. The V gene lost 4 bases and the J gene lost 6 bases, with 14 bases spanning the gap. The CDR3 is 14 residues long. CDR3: CASSISGGENTIYF. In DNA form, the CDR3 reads TGTGCCAGCAGCATAAGTGGGGGCGAAAACACCATATATTTT.

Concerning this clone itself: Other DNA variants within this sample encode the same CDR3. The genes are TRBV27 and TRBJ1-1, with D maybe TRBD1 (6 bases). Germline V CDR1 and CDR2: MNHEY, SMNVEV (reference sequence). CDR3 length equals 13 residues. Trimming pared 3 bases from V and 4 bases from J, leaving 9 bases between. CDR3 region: CASSLGGATEAFF. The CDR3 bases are TGTGCCAGCAGTTTGGGGGGGGCCACTGAAGCTTTCTTT.

CDR3 coding DNA: TGTGCCAGCAGCTTAAACAGCGGGAGTTTCTACGAGCAGTACTTC. The encoded protein is CASSLNSGSFYEQYF. The rearrangement joins TRBV7-3 to TRBJ2-7, with 8 bases lining up with TRBD2. Germline loops: CDR1 SGHTA, CDR2 FQGTGA. This CDR3 is 15 amino acids long. J gave up 3 bases and V 1 base, and 5 bases lay outside the gene matches.

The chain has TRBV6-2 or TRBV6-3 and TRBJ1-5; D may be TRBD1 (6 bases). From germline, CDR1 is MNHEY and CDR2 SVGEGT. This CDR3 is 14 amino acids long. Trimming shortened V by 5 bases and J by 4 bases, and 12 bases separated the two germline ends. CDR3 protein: CASSGTGFNQPQHF. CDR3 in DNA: TGTGCCAGCAGTGGAACAGGGTTTAATCAGCCCCAGCATTTT.

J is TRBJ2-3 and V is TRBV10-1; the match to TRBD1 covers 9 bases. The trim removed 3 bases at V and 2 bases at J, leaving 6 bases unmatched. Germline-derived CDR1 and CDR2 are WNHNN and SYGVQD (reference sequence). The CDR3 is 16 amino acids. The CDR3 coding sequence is TGCGCCAGCAGTGAAGGGACAGGGCTCAACACAGATACGCAGTATTTT. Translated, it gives CASSEGTGLNTDTQYF.

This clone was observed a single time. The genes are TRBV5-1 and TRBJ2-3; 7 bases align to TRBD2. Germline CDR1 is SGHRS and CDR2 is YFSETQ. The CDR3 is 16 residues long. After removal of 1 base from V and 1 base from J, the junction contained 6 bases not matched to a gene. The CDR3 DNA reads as TGCGCCAGCAGCTTGAGGGCCAGCGGGGGCACAGATACGCAGTATTTT. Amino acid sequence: CASSLRASGGTDTQYF. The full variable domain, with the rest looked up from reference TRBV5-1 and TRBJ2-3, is KAGVTQTPRYLIKTRGQQVTLSCSPISGHRSVSWYQQTPGQGLQFLFEYFSETQRNKGNFPGRFSGRQFSNSRSEMNVSTLELGDSALYLCASSLRASGGTDTQYFGPGTRLTVL.

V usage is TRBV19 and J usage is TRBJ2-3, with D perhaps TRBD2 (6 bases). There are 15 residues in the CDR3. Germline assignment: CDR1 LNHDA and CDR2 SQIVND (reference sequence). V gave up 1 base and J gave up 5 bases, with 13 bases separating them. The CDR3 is CASSIVEGMQDTQYF. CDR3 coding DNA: TGTGCCAGTAGTATAGTGGAGGGAATGCAAGATACGCAGTATTTT.

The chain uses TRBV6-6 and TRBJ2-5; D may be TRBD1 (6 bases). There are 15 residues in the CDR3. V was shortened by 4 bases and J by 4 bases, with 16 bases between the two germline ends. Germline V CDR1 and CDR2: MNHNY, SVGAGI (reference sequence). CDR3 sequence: CASSFSSGVGETQYF. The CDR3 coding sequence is TGTGCCAGCAGTTTCTCATCAGGGGTAGGAGAGACCCAGTACTTC.